What follows is one T cell receptor beta chain and its context. Its cognate antigen is unknown. This table comes from immunoSEQ multiplex PCR, and its TCRdb copy is limited to in-frame clones, with some not included. Among over 14,000 clones, over 75% were seen once, and the ten largest hold approximately 4.2%. These data belong to a study of blood T cell dynamics during melanoma immunotherapy. General study findings and limits: Unlike progressors, later disease-control patients had W3 repertoires gaining clonality or diversity. It remained unknown if the driving T cell clones were melanoma-specific.

The time point was: pre-treatment baseline. Germline V lookup: CDR1 SNHLY, CDR2 FYNNEI. This CDR3 comprises 14 residues. The germline V and J ends were trimmed by 7 bases and 2 bases, with 14 bases remaining between them. V is TRBV2 and J is TRBJ2-5; the D is unclear. The sequencing used blood, collected from a patient treated with checkpoint blockade. The TCR originated in a human donor with melanoma. The CDR3 reads CASNSYNGQETQYF. The DNA of the CDR3 is TGTGCCAGCAACTCCTACAACGGTCAAGAGACCCAGTACTTC. The variable domain in full, completed from reference TRBV2 and TRBJ2-5, reads EPEVTQTPSHQVTQMGQEVILRCVPISNHLYFYWYRQILGQKVEFLVSFYNNEISEKSEIFDDQFSVERPDGSNFTLKIRSTKLEDSAMYFCASNSYNGQETQYFGPGTRLLVL.